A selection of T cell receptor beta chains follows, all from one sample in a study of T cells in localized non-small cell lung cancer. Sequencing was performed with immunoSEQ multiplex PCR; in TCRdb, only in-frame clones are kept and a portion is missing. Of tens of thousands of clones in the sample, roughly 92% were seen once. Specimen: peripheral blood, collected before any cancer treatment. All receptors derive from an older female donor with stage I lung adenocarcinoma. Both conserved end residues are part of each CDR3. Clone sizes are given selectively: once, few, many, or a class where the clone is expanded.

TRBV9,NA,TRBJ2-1,CASSVASGDEQFF
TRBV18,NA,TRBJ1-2,CASSPSGTGGPINYGYTF
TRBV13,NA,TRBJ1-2,CASSRGQGVVLGGYTF
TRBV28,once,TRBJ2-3,CASSWAGRTDTQYF
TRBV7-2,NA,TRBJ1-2,CASSLELKGYYGYTF
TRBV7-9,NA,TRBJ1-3,CVSSLGGVGNTIYF
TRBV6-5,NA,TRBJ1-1,CASSLGGGSNTEAFF
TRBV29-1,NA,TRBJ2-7,CSVVHGVGYEQYF
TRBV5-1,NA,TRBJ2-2,CASSPERVANTGELFF
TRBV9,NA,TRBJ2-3,CASSRGDTQYF
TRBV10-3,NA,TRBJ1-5,CAISERTGWWQPQHF
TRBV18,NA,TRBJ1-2,CASSPHPPGDRGDGYTF
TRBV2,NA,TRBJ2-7,CASSESLGTFYEQYF
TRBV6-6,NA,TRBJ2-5,CASSSGTGGETQYF
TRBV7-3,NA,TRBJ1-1,CASSTKGGTEAFF
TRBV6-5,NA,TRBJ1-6,CASRTESLGSPLHF
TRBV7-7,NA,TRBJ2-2,CASSPVLRANTGELFF
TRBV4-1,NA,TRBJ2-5,CASSSEGGTSQETQYF
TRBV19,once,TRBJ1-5,CASSRGPAEPQHF
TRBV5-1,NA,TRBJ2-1,CASSQSTGGSYNEQFF
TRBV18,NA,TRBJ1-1,CASSPSENTEAFF
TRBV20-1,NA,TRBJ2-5,CSARQETQYF
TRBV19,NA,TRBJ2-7,CASSIGTGTGVYEQYF
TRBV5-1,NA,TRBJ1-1,CASSSNLNTEAFF
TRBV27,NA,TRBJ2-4,CASSGGAASPKNIQYF
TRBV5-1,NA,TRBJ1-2,CASSSGGGEEGGYTF
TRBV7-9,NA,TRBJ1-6,CASSLAGWSPLHF
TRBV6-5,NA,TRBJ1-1,CASSYRGSNTEAFF
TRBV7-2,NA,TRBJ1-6,CASSLVVGDRGPPLHF
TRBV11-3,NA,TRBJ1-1,CASSLDMATEAFF
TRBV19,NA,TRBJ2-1,CASSIGQGPYNEQFF
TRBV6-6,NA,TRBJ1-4,CASGKGLVFNEKLFF
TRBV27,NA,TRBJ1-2,CASRLSGGRNYGYTF
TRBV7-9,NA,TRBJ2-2,CASSFRPGPGELFF
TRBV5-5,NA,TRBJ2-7,CASSPGAGGPLYEQYF
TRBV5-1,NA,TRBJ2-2,CASSLAPGELFF